This T cell receptor beta chain was sequenced during a study of siplizumab effects on memory and regulatory T cells. Study conclusions and caveats: There appeared to be greater diversity in naive T cells than in memory cells, and naive T cells seemed major contributors to the alloresponse. Alloreactive sequences from unstimulated CD4+ memory cells fell significantly with siplizumab.

Clones were read by immunoSEQ multiplex PCR, and TCRdb kept only the in-frame ones, dropping some. This sample has approximately 46,000 clones, with 85% to 95% found just once. About this clone: Its antigen remains unidentified.

The V end lost 7 bases, the J end lost 12 bases, and 13 bases lay between the germline ends. The length of the CDR3 is 11 residues. Per the germline V gene, CDR1 is MDHEN and CDR2 is SYDVKM. The gene calls are TRBV28 and TRBJ2-1; D remains unclear. The sample taken for sequencing was CD8+ T cells sorted from blood. This clonotype originated in a human donor in good health. This CDR3 reads CASIGRTAQFF. The DNA for the CDR3 is TGTGCCAGCATAGGTCGGACCGCGCAGTTCTTC.